Presented here are 13 T cell receptor beta chains from one specimen sequenced in a study of T cells expressing NK-cell markers (dated by TCRdb to between 2020 and 2021). Library creation used 5' RACE. Sequencing instrument: Illumina HiSeq 2000. With the reads reprocessed by TCRdb, a single entry stands for each CDR3 protein sequence and no DNA is reported. The sample's records list 440,000 or so distinct CDR3 sequences. 6% to 9.5% of the sample is in the top ten clones. Input material: blood T cells: a sorted CD56 or NKG2C T cell subset, CD4+ or CD8+ T cells, or bulk PBMC T cells (not recorded which). These receptors all come from a woman between 18 and 70 years old in good health.

The rearrangement links TRBV6-1 to TRBJ1-2. Germline CDR1 MNHNS, CDR2 SASEGT. This CDR3 has 17 amino acids. CDR3 region: CASSPGVRTPLGYGYTF.

CDR3 in amino acids: CSARDQRKGLDSPLHF. The chain couples TRBV20-1 to TRBJ1-6; TCRdb indicates TRBD1, and absent DNA this call remains unverified. CDR1 and CDR2 (germline): DFQATT, SNEGSKA (reference sequence). The CDR3 is made up of 16 amino acids.

The J gene is TRBJ1-2, the V gene TRBV4-3; TCRdb returns TRBD1, unconfirmable since there is no DNA. CDR3 length: 14 residues. Germline-derived CDR1 and CDR2 are LGHNA and YSLEER. CDR3 in amino acids: CASSDLEETGGYTF.

V gene TRBV4-3 combines with J gene TRBJ2-1; TCRdb picks TRBD1, but there is no DNA to check that call. Per germline, CDR1 LGHNA and CDR2 YSLEER. The CDR3 sequence is 14 residues long. The chain's CDR3 is CASSQVGQKQGQFF.

The chain has TRBV24-1 and TRBJ2-1; no DNA is available, so the TRBD1 call from TCRdb remains unchecked. The germline V gene encodes CDR1 KGHDR and CDR2 SFDVKD. This CDR3 is 17 amino acids long. This chain's CDR3 is CATSDRTGTGAYNEQFF.

The chain couples TRBV5-1 to TRBJ2-3. In germline, CDR1 is SGHRS, CDR2 YFSETQ. The CDR3 covers 13 residues. The CDR3 sequence: CASTWEGTDTQYF.

Here the CDR3 reads CASSRFGETQYF. This chain connects TRBV7-8 to TRBJ2-5. The germline CDR1 and CDR2 sequences are SGHVS and FQNEAQ. CDR3 size: 12 residues.

The chain couples TRBV12-3 or TRBV12-4 to TRBJ2-1; the D call from TCRdb, TRBD1, cannot be confirmed without DNA. This CDR3 has 12 amino acids. CDR3: CASSLAAPGQFF.

This sequence joins TRBV6-5 and TRBJ2-2; checking the TCRdb D call of TRBD1 is not possible without DNA. The CDR3 extends over 13 amino acids. Germline loops: CDR1 MNHEY, CDR2 SVGAGI. This chain's CDR3 is CASSYDRVGELFF.

The chain joins TRBV27 to TRBJ2-2. CDR3 length: 14 residues. Germline CDR1 and CDR2: MNHEY and SMNVEV (reference sequence). The CDR3 is CASSSGLITGELFF.

The chain's CDR3 is CSAKEGPNQPQHF. The chain joins TRBV20-1 to TRBJ1-5. The CDR3 is 13 amino acids. Germline CDR1 and CDR2: DFQATT and SNEGSKA (reference sequence).

The gene calls are TRBV10-3 and TRBJ2-1; TCRdb's assignment of TRBD1 cannot be checked, as there is no DNA. This CDR3 has 14 residues. CDR1 is ENHRY and CDR2 is SYGVKD in the germline V gene. The CDR3 is CAISELSDRIEQFF.

V usage is TRBV4-1 and J usage is TRBJ1-2. There are 15 residues in the CDR3. The germline V gene has CDR1 MGHRA and CDR2 YSYEKL. The CDR3 loop is CASRSLGPRSDGYTF.